These 21 T cell receptor beta chains came from one sample sequenced in a study of shared clonotypes between healthy human individuals (TCRdb year 2020). The library was built by means of the immunoSEQ multiplex PCR assay. Entries here come from immuneACCESS through TCRdb and include only in-frame sequences with V and J called. Some clones fail to appear in such tables; in the studies checked, an unresolved V gene covers under half of the shortfall, and the cause of the remainder is unknown. The sample records about 2.4 million clones, around 90% of which are singletons. Of the sample, under 0.15% falls within the top ten clones. The material sequenced was naive CD4+ T cells sorted from blood. In light of the paper, this sample's cell subset or site label describes: CD45RA+ positively selected. Every receptor here comes from a man aged 18-30 years in good health.

The J gene is TRBJ1-6, the V gene TRBV6-1, with 8 positions matching TRBD1. Germline trimming cut 3 bases from V and 5 bases from J; bases unmatched to any gene: 3. Per the germline V gene, CDR1 is MNHNS and CDR2 is SASEGT. The CDR3 spans 15 residues. The CDR3 nucleotides are TGTGCCAGCAGTGAGGGACAGGCGGATAATTCACCCCTCCACTTT. Protein product: CASSEGQADNSPLHF.

This clone was seen only a few times. The chain recombines TRBV5-4 with TRBJ1-1; 7 bases fit TRBD1. The CDR3 spans 13 residues. J lost 8 bases, V lost 4 bases, and 8 bases had no gene match. CDR1 and CDR2 from the germline V gene are SGHNT and YYREEE (reference sequence). The CDR3: CASSPTMDREAFF. CDR3 nucleotide sequence: TGTGCCAGCAGCCCAACAATGGACAGGGAAGCTTTCTTT. The variable domain in full, completed from reference TRBV5-4 and TRBJ1-1, reads ETGVTQSPTHLIKTRGQQVTLRCSSQSGHNTVSWYQQALGQGPQFIFQYYREEENGRGNFPPRFSGLQFPNYSSELNVNALELDDSALYLCASSPTMDREAFFGQGTRLTVV.

The rearrangement links TRBV9 to TRBJ2-1, with D possibly matching TRBD2 (6 bases). The CDR3 length is 13 residues. CDR1 and CDR2 from the germline V gene are SGDLS and YYNGEE. V was clipped by 0 bases and J by 13 bases, with 14 bases between them. The CDR3 is CASSVGGGTPQFF. The CDR3 DNA reads TGTGCCAGCAGCGTAGGTGGGGGGACTCCCCAGTTCTTC.

About this clone: This sample includes further DNA sequences coding for the same CDR3. V gene TRBV9 combines with J gene TRBJ1-2; 9 bases align to TRBD1. With 3 bases clipped from V and 2 bases from J, the junction kept 5 bases outside the gene matches. The CDR3 sequence is 15 residues long. Germline CDR1 SGDLS, CDR2 YYNGEE. In DNA form, the CDR3 reads TGTGCCAGCAGCGGACGGGACAGGGCGAACTATGGCTACACCTTC. This codes for CASSGRDRANYGYTF.

As to this clone: Other nucleotide sequences from this sample produce the same CDR3. V and J are TRBV28 and TRBJ1-1, with D tentatively TRBD1 (5 bases). The CDR3 is made up of 14 amino acids. Germline V CDR1 and CDR2: MDHEN, SYDVKM. The ends were cut back, 7 bases at V and 0 bases at J, with 12 bases in the middle. Here the CDR3 reads CASTLGGLNTEAFF. The CDR3 DNA sequence: TGTGCCAGCACCCTCGGGGGGTTGAACACTGAAGCTTTCTTT.

The rearrangement joins TRBV19 to TRBJ2-7, with D hard to call. The CDR3 has 13 residues. The ends were cut back, 10 bases at V and 0 bases at J, with 13 bases in the middle. Germline CDR1 reads LNHDA; CDR2 reads SQIVND (reference sequence). The CDR3 here is CATGPGGSYEQYF. The CDR3 DNA reads TGTGCCACCGGCCCGGGTGGCTCCTACGAGCAGTACTTC. The full variable domain, rest sourced from reference TRBV19 and TRBJ2-7, is DGGITQSPKYLFRKEGQNVTLSCEQNLNHDAMYWYRQDPGQGLRLIYYSQIVNDFQKGDIAEGYSVSREKKESFPLTVTSAQKNPTAFYLCATGPGGSYEQYFGPGTRLTVT.

The chain uses TRBV10-3 and TRBJ1-1; tentative D call: TRBD1 (5 bases). CDR3 length equals 14 residues. In germline, CDR1 is ENHRY, CDR2 SYGVKD. V lost 5 bases and J lost 1, with 11 bases in between. CDR3 amino acids: CAISKGTGNTEAFF. In DNA, the CDR3 is TGTGCCATCAGTAAAGGGACGGGGAACACTGAAGCTTTCTTT.

The rearrangement joins TRBV6-5 to TRBJ1-6; TRBD1 is a possible D gene (5 bases). V shed 2 bases and J shed 7 bases, with 9 bases lying between them. This CDR3 is built from 14 residues. Germline V CDR1 and CDR2: MNHEY, SVGAGI. CDR3 sequence reads: CASSYRGGNSPLHF. In nucleotides, the CDR3 is TGTGCCAGCAGTTACCGGGGCGGGAATTCACCCCTCCACTTT.

This rearrangement joins TRBV30 to TRBJ1-4; D is uncertain. The CDR3 spans 15 residues. Germline V gene sequence: CDR1 GTSNPN, CDR2 SVGIG (reference sequence). The V and J ends lost 3 bases and 0 bases respectively, with 11 bases between them. In DNA, the CDR3 is TGTGCCTGGAGCGCCGCAGCCGCAACTAATGAAAAACTGTTTTTT. It codes for CAWSAAAATNEKLFF. The whole variable domain, filled in from reference TRBV30 and TRBJ1-4, reads SQTIHQWPATLVQPVGSPLSLECTVEGTSNPNLYWYRQAAGRGLQLLFYSVGIGQISSEVPQNLSASRPQDRQFILSSKKLLLSDSGFYLCAWSAAAATNEKLFFGSGTQLSVL.

As for this clone: This same CDR3 is encoded by further DNA sequences in the sample. V and J are TRBV7-9 and TRBJ1-5; D call uncertain. The CDR3 extends over 13 amino acids. CDR1 and CDR2 from the germline V gene are SEHNR and FQNEAQ (reference sequence). Trimming took off 1 base at V and 4 bases at J, with 5 bases between the two ends. The CDR3: CASSLEVNQPQHF. The CDR3 DNA reads TGTGCCAGCAGCTTAGAGGTGAATCAGCCCCAGCATTTT.

The V gene is TRBV5-1, the J gene TRBJ1-1, with D unclear. V was shortened by 6 bases and J by 1 base, with 13 bases between the two germline ends. Looked up from germline, CDR1 is SGHRS and CDR2 is YFSETQ. This CDR3 region has 14 residues. CDR3 in DNA: TGCGCCAGCAAACAGTCGCCAGGGAACACTGAAGCTTTCTTT. It translates to CASKQSPGNTEAFF.

In DNA form, the CDR3 reads TGCAGTGCTATGGGACACCCTTACCTTTACTTC. Translating it yields CSAMGHPYLYF. The chain recombines TRBV20-1 with TRBJ2-5; the D gene is possibly TRBD1 (6 bases). Deletions cut 4 bases from V and 14 bases from J, with 17 bases between. The CDR3 has 11 residues. CDR1 and CDR2 (germline): DFQATT, SNEGSKA (reference sequence).

J is TRBJ1-1 and V is TRBV10-3; 8 bases are a match to TRBD1. The CDR3 extends over 15 amino acids. The V gene end was trimmed by 9 bases and the J gene end by 1 base; junction bases not matched to a gene: 10. Germline V lookup: CDR1 ENHRY, CDR2 SYGVKD. The CDR3 bases are TGTGCCATACAGGGATTCGACAGGGGGAACACTGAAGCTTTCTTT. Protein sequence: CAIQGFDRGNTEAFF.

The chain carries TRBV4-1 and TRBJ2-1; 8 positions match TRBD2. The germline gives CDR1 MGHRA, CDR2 YSYEKL. V trimming: 4 bases; J trimming: 9 bases; junction bases outside the gene matches: 14. This CDR3 contains 16 residues. The CDR3 reads CASSLRLTSGSSEQFF. In nucleotides, the CDR3 is TGCGCCAGCAGCCTGCGCTTGACAAGCGGGAGTTCTGAGCAGTTCTTC.

The rearrangement uses TRBV14 and TRBJ1-3; D unclear. The CDR3 covers 16 residues. V dropped 1 base and J dropped 2 bases, with 12 bases sitting between them. Germline V gives CDR1 SGHDN, CDR2 FVKESK. CDR3 nucleotide sequence: TGTGCCAGCAGCCAAGGCCGGGCACAAGCTGGAAACACCATATATTTT. Its translation is CASSQGRAQAGNTIYF.

The J gene is TRBJ1-3, the V gene TRBV11-2, with a possible D match to TRBD1 (5 bases). Between the trimmed V and J ends, which lost 8 bases and 0 bases, there was a span of 11 bases. The length of the CDR3 is 14 residues. Germline CDR1 is SGHAT and CDR2 is FQNNGV. CDR3 sequence (DNA): TGTGCCAGCGACAGTGGGAACTCTGGAAACACCATATATTTT. Its translation: CASDSGNSGNTIYF.

V is TRBV25-1 and J is TRBJ2-2; D call uncertain. CDR1 and CDR2 (germline): MGHDK, SYGVNS. This CDR3 is 13 amino acids long. Trimming removed 6 bases from V and 6 bases from J, with 11 bases in between. For the CDR3, the DNA is TGTGCCAGCAGACCTGGGGTACCCGGGGAGCTGTTTTTT. Protein sequence: CASRPGVPGELFF.

The chain couples TRBV2 to TRBJ1-1; D is perhaps TRBD1 (6 bases). Between the trimmed V and J ends, which lost 10 bases and 4 bases, there was a span of 22 bases. This CDR3 is built from 15 residues. The germline gives CDR1 SNHLY, CDR2 FYNNEI. The CDR3 DNA is TGTGCCACCTCAGACCGGGGGCTAGGAGGCACTGAAGCTTTCTTT. Protein: CATSDRGLGGTEAFF.

This sequence joins TRBV10-3 and TRBJ1-6; D possibly corresponds to TRBD1 (6 bases). Looked up from germline, CDR1 is ENHRY and CDR2 is SYGVKD. This CDR3 comprises 12 residues. Trimming took off 11 bases at V and 5 bases at J, with 10 bases between the two ends. CDR3 coding DNA: TGTGCCGGGGGCAATAATAATTCACCCCTCCACTTT. This translates into CAGGNNNSPLHF.

V and J are TRBV6-5 and TRBJ2-7; D uncertain. Germline V CDR1 and CDR2: MNHEY, SVGAGI. V lost 7 bases to trimming and J lost 0 bases, with 10 bases between them. This CDR3 has 13 amino acids. This CDR3 is CASIASSSYEQYF. CDR3 nucleotides: TGTGCCAGCATCGCTTCCAGCTCCTACGAGCAGTACTTC.

J is TRBJ2-6 and V is TRBV7-2; D is tentatively TRBD1 or TRBD2 (5 bases each). The CDR3 totals 12 residues. V shed 11 bases and J shed 1 base, with 6 bases lying between them. Germline lookup yields CDR1 SGHTA and CDR2 FQGNSA. Here the CDR3 reads CAGGSGANVLTF. The CDR3 nucleotides are TGTGCCGGGGGTTCTGGGGCCAACGTCCTGACTTTC.